These T cell receptor beta chains were read from a single sample in a study of metastatic and nonmetastatic thyroid tumors. TCRdb reprocessed the PCR reads via MiXCR. The table includes 6,800 or so clones, more than 3% detected once. Source material: tumor tissue. The receptors come from a female donor with papillary thyroid cancer or a benign thyroid nodule (not recorded which). Some clones in this sample may be carry-over from other donors' samples. Both conserved end residues are part of each CDR3. Sizes are listed as once, few or many counts, or a class when the clone is expanded.

TRBJ2-2 TRBV7-9 14 many CASSFGGLAGELFF
TRBJ2-5 TRBV7-2 13 many CASSPSRAETQYF
TRBJ2-2 TRBV28 16 many CASSLWGGMSTGELFF
TRBJ2-1 TRBV3-1 15 many CASSQGPARDNEQFF
TRBJ2-1 TRBV30 16 medium-sized CAWSALWLAGDNEQFF
TRBJ2-5 TRBV6-6 19 medium-sized CASSSNDSIQGLLQETQYF
TRBJ2-3 TRBV2 15 many CASSEDQSRWDTQYF
TRBJ1-1 TRBV7-2 13 many CASSWSPNTEAFF
TRBJ1-2 TRBV29-1 12 many CSVGTANYGYTF
TRBJ2-5 TRBV27 13 medium-sized CASSFGYQETQYF
TRBJ2-1 TRBV29-1 13 many CSVDGTGRYEQFF